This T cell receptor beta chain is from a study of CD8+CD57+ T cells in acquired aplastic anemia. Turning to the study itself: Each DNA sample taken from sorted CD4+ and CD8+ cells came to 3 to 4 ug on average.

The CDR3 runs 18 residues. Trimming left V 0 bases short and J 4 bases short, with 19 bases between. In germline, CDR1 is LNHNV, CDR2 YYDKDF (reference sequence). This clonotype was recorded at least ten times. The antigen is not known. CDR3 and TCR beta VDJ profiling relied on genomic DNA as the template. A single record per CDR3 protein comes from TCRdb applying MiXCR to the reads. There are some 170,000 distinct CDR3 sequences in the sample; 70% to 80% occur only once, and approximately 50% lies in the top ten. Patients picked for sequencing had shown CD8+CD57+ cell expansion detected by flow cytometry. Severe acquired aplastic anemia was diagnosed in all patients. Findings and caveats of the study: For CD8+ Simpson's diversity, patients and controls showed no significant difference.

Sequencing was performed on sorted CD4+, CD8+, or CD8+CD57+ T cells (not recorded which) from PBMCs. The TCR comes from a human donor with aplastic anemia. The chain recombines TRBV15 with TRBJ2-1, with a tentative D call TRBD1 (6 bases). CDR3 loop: CATSRDLFRTEKYNEQFF. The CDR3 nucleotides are TGTGCCACCAGCAGAGATCTTTTCCGGACAGAGAAGTACAATGAGCAGTTCTTC.